These T cell receptor beta chains were read from a single sample in a study of cytomegalovirus exposure and HLA in healthy donors. Produced via immunoSEQ multiplex PCR; TCRdb's table is partial and in-frame only. Of roughly 250,000 clones detected, about 86% appear once; the ten largest clones hold roughly 1.2%. The sequencing input was PBMCs. The receptor set was obtained from a woman aged 30 to 39 in good health and CMV-seropositive. CDR3s include the opening cysteine and the closing phenylalanine or tryptophan. D genes are given only for firm matches. The size of a clone is reported for some rows only, either as once, few or many, or as a class for expanded clones.

CDR3nt: TGCGCCAGCAGCCCCGAAACAGGGGCTACCTACGAGCAGTACTTC; CDR3aa: CASSPETGATYEQYF; j_gene: TRBJ2-7; v_gene: TRBV4-1; d_gene: TRBD1; abundance: -
CDR3nt: TGCGCCAGCAGCCCGGGACAGGGGGCGGGTGGCGGCTACACCTTC; CDR3aa: CASSPGQGAGGGYTF; j_gene: TRBJ1-2; v_gene: TRBV4-1; d_gene: TRBD1; abundance: few
CDR3nt: TGCGCCAGCAGCCAAGCCGGGACAGGGTGGACTGAAGCTTTCTTT; CDR3aa: CASSQAGTGWTEAFF; j_gene: TRBJ1-1; v_gene: TRBV4-1; d_gene: TRBD1; abundance: -
CDR3nt: TGTGCCAGCAGCTTCCTATCTACAGGGGGCAATCAGCCCCAGCATTTT; CDR3aa: CASSFLSTGGNQPQHF; j_gene: TRBJ1-5; v_gene: TRBV7-2; d_gene: TRBD1; abundance: -
CDR3nt: TGTGCCAGCAGCAATTTAGGAGGACTAGTTATCGAGCAGTACTTC; CDR3aa: CASSNLGGLVIEQYF; j_gene: TRBJ2-7; v_gene: TRBV11-2; d_gene: TRBD2; abundance: few
CDR3nt: TGTGCCAGCTCACCATGGGCGTGGGACACTGAAGCTTTCTTT; CDR3aa: CASSPWAWDTEAFF; j_gene: TRBJ1-1; v_gene: TRBV18; d_gene: -; abundance: few
CDR3nt: TGTGCCAGCAGCCCGATAGCGGGAGGTTACGAGCAGTACTTC; CDR3aa: CASSPIAGGYEQYF; j_gene: TRBJ2-7; v_gene: TRBV7-9; d_gene: TRBD2; abundance: -
CDR3nt: TGTGCCTGGAGTGCCGACAGGGGCTCCTACGAGCAGTACTTC; CDR3aa: CAWSADRGSYEQYF; j_gene: TRBJ2-7; v_gene: TRBV30; d_gene: TRBD1; abundance: -
CDR3nt: TGTGCCTGGAGTGTTCAGGGTTATCAGCCCCAGCATTTT; CDR3aa: CAWSVQGYQPQHF; j_gene: TRBJ1-5; v_gene: TRBV30; d_gene: -; abundance: -
CDR3nt: TGTGCCAGCAGCTTTACTTCCATAACGGGAGCGCGTGAGCAGTTCTTC; CDR3aa: CASSFTSITGAREQFF; j_gene: TRBJ2-1; v_gene: TRBV7-2; d_gene: -; abundance: -
CDR3nt: TGTGCCTGGAGTGCGGGACTAGGAGCAGATACGCAGTATTTT; CDR3aa: CAWSAGLGADTQYF; j_gene: TRBJ2-3; v_gene: TRBV30; d_gene: TRBD2; abundance: -
CDR3nt: TGTGCCAGCAGTGAAAGGGCGGGAGGGGACTACGAGCAGTACTTC; CDR3aa: CASSERAGGDYEQYF; j_gene: TRBJ2-7; v_gene: TRBV6-1; d_gene: TRBD2; abundance: -
CDR3nt: TGTGCCAGTAGTATGACAGGGAAGAACACCGGGGAGCTGTTTTTT; CDR3aa: CASSMTGKNTGELFF; j_gene: TRBJ2-2; v_gene: TRBV19; d_gene: TRBD1; abundance: -
CDR3nt: TGTGCCAGCAGTTCAGGGCCCGAGCAGTACTTC; CDR3aa: CASSSGPEQYF; j_gene: TRBJ2-7; v_gene: TRBV6-5; d_gene: -; abundance: -
CDR3nt: TGCGCCAGCAGCTTGCTAGCGGGAGCGTACAATGAGCAGTTCTTC; CDR3aa: CASSLLAGAYNEQFF; j_gene: TRBJ2-1; v_gene: TRBV5-1; d_gene: TRBD2; abundance: -
CDR3nt: TGTGCCTGGAGTGCAGAGGTTTCCTACGAGCAGTACTTC; CDR3aa: CAWSAEVSYEQYF; j_gene: TRBJ2-7; v_gene: TRBV30; d_gene: -; abundance: -
CDR3nt: TGCAGCACTACCCTAGAGAGCGGTACGCAGTATTTT; CDR3aa: CSTTLESGTQYF; j_gene: TRBJ2-3; v_gene: TRBV29-1; d_gene: -; abundance: -
CDR3nt: TGTGCCAGCAGTTCCCCCTTTGAGCAGTTCTTC; CDR3aa: CASSSPFEQFF; j_gene: TRBJ2-1; v_gene: TRBV6-5; d_gene: -; abundance: -
CDR3nt: TGTGCCAGCGGGATTAGCGGGATCACAGATACGCAGTATTTT; CDR3aa: CASGISGITDTQYF; j_gene: TRBJ2-3; v_gene: TRBV6-1; d_gene: TRBD2; abundance: -
CDR3nt: TGCGCCAGCAGCAACGGGACACCGAAACAAGAGACCCAGTACTTC; CDR3aa: CASSNGTPKQETQYF; j_gene: TRBJ2-5; v_gene: TRBV5-1; d_gene: -; abundance: -
CDR3nt: TGTGCCAGCAGGTTAGCGGGAGCGGTCAATGAGCAGTTCTTC; CDR3aa: CASRLAGAVNEQFF; j_gene: TRBJ2-1; v_gene: TRBV6-5; d_gene: TRBD2; abundance: -
CDR3nt: TGTGCCAGCAGCCCTCAGGGGAGCTCCTACGAGCAGTACTTC; CDR3aa: CASSPQGSSYEQYF; j_gene: TRBJ2-7; v_gene: TRBV5-4; d_gene: -; abundance: -
CDR3nt: TGTGCCAGCAGTTATTCCGGCAATGAGCAGTTCTTC; CDR3aa: CASSYSGNEQFF; j_gene: TRBJ2-1; v_gene: TRBV6-5; d_gene: -; abundance: -
CDR3nt: TGCGCCAGCAGCTTGGCCGGGACTAGGAAGACCCAGTACTTC; CDR3aa: CASSLAGTRKTQYF; j_gene: TRBJ2-5; v_gene: TRBV5-1; d_gene: TRBD2; abundance: -
CDR3nt: TGTGCCAGCAGTCCGAGACTAGCGGGCATCCCCGGAGAGCAGTTCTTC; CDR3aa: CASSPRLAGIPGEQFF; j_gene: TRBJ2-1; v_gene: TRBV27; d_gene: TRBD2; abundance: -
CDR3nt: TGTGCCAGCAGCTCACCCTCAGGGTATGAGCAGTTCTTC; CDR3aa: CASSSPSGYEQFF; j_gene: TRBJ2-1; v_gene: TRBV11-2; d_gene: -; abundance: -
CDR3nt: TGTGCCAGCCGTACGGAACGGGGGGCAGATACGCAGTATTTT; CDR3aa: CASRTERGADTQYF; j_gene: TRBJ2-3; v_gene: TRBV18; d_gene: TRBD2; abundance: -
CDR3nt: TGCGCCAGCAGCTTGGGTTCCCTAGCGGGACGAGCAGATACGCAGTATTTT; CDR3aa: CASSLGSLAGRADTQYF; j_gene: TRBJ2-3; v_gene: TRBV5-1; d_gene: TRBD2; abundance: -
CDR3nt: TGTGCCAGCAGTTACGCTTCAGGGGGTAACTACTATGGCTACACCTTC; CDR3aa: CASSYASGGNYYGYTF; j_gene: TRBJ1-2; v_gene: TRBV28; d_gene: TRBD1; abundance: -
CDR3nt: TGTGCCAGCAGTGACGGTCGTTGGGGGGTGACTGAAGCTTTCTTT; CDR3aa: CASSDGRWGVTEAFF; j_gene: TRBJ1-1; v_gene: TRBV6-4; d_gene: -; abundance: -
CDR3nt: TGTGCCAGCAGCCTAGGGCGGGAGCCCTCCTACGAGCAGTACTTC; CDR3aa: CASSLGREPSYEQYF; j_gene: TRBJ2-7; v_gene: TRBV7-9; d_gene: TRBD2; abundance: -
CDR3nt: TGTGCCAGCAGCTCCCAGAGTTTCGGGAGTCGTAGGGACATTCAGTACTTC; CDR3aa: CASSSQSFGSRRDIQYF; j_gene: TRBJ2-4; v_gene: TRBV5-4; d_gene: -; abundance: -
CDR3nt: TGTGCCAGCAGTTACTCAACCTACAATGAGCAGTTCTTC; CDR3aa: CASSYSTYNEQFF; j_gene: TRBJ2-1; v_gene: TRBV27; d_gene: -; abundance: -